The source of this T cell receptor (beta chain) is a study of low-dose radiotherapy and immunotherapy resistance in tumors (dated by TCRdb to 2021 to 2024). With respect to the entire study: Patients in Cohort 1 were given 0.5 Gy per fraction every 2 weeks, and the prescribed total PTV dose was 6.5 Gy. Patients in Cohort 2 were given 1 Gy per fraction every two weeks, for a total of 13 Gy across 26 weeks. Patients were given nivolumab as a 240 mg flat dose every two weeks and ipilimumab at 1 mg/kg every six weeks, with both drugs delivered intravenously. Cyclophosphamide 200 mg/m2 was given intravenously every two weeks, one day before each radiation and immunotherapy administration. Aspirin 300 mg was taken orally once daily by patients for four cycles, starting on cycle 1 day 1. The trial did not randomize participants into treatment groups. Eight patients were included in the translational analysis, namely three from the first dose cohort plus the first five from the second dose cohort.

The run used an Illumina HiSeq 2500. Superscript III and a set of TRAV- and TRBV-specific primers were used to synthesize first-strand cDNA, so that both TCRalpha and TCRbeta chains were covered. TCRs were amplified with Phusion for 20 PCR cycles, with a constant-region primer paired with the adapter attached to the V primers. Isolated mRNA was amplified with the MessageAmp II aRNA Amplification Kit, using a 16-hour in vitro transcription at 37°C. The Dynabeads mRNA DIRECT Purification Kit was used to isolate mRNA for TCR sequencing. Indexed Illumina adapters were added in a second approximately 25-cycle Phusion PCR, and the resulting products were purified with AMPure XP beads. In the original analysis: Using custom Perl scripts, TCR sequences encoding the same protein were pooled, out-of-frame sequences were removed, and the abundance of each clonotype was computed. Any TCR sequence backed by just one read was left out of the analysis. Among the metrics used to describe the repertoires were Shannon entropy, Gini index, clonality, richness, and the frequency of TCRs shared between repertoires. TCRdb redid the processing of the public reads, applying fastp at Q25 and MiXCR, and retained in-frame beta chains. Each entry merges the rows of one CDR3 protein and shows their most common DNA and genes. The V and J calls follow TCRdb's processing rather than the paper's. This sample has more than 70,000 distinct CDR3 sequences in its table, and around 32% of those were observed once. The ten top clones hold 11% of the sample.

The time point label here, explained by the study, means: before trial treatment. The donors took part in RACIN, a single-arm, phase I, dose-escalation trial that combined nivolumab, ipilimumab, aspirin, low-dose cyclophosphamide and low-dose radiotherapy. Patients were eligible if they had advanced solid tumors that were TIL-negative. From cysteine to phenylalanine, the CDR3 is 14 amino acids long. Just CDR3 DNA is preserved here, 42 bases in frame from base 1. The germline V gene specifies SGHVS as CDR1 and FQNEAQ as CDR2. To note about this clonotype: Its antigen specificity is not known. At one boundary the junction diverges from the germline segment, which might be a read error.

The sequence is built from TRBV7-8 and TRBJ1-5; the D gene is possibly TRBD1, with 5 bases matching. Sequencing was performed on PBMCs, taken before treatment. This clonotype was obtained from a female donor with ovarian cancer. The CDR3 protein is CTSSLAAGVQPQHF. The DNA sequence reads TGTACCAGCAGCTTAGCTGCGGGGGTTCAGCCCCAGCATTTT.